This entry lists 9 T cell receptor beta chains sequenced from one sample in a study of Ad26.COV2.S vaccination and SARS-CoV-2 variants (dated by TCRdb to the early 2020s). Libraries were made using the immunoSEQ multiplex PCR assay. Entries here come from immuneACCESS through TCRdb and include only in-frame sequences with V and J called. Some clones fail to appear in such tables; in the studies checked, an unresolved V gene covers under half of the shortfall, and the cause of the remainder is unknown. Present in this sample are 400,000 to 450,000 clones, 80% to 95% of which were seen just once. The ten largest account for more than 10% of the sample. The sample's treatment or condition label, in plain terms: over 15 received Ad26.COV2.S at low or high dose, single or two shots; 5 received placebo; per-sample allocation not given. Repertoires of vaccine and placebo recipients were sequenced from samples collected on day 63 after the first injection.

The specimen comprised peripheral blood, sampled in a trial of Ad26.COV2.S vaccine versus placebo. The receptor set was obtained from a person aged 18-65 years who received the Ad26.COV2.S COVID-19 vaccine or a placebo.

This clone was counted only a few times. The chain carries TRBV7-9 and TRBJ2-1; 13 nucleotides line up with TRBD2. The CDR3 has 17 residues. The germline CDR1 and CDR2 sequences are SEHNR and FQNEAQ (reference sequence). V lost 5 bases and J lost 6; bases outside the gene matches: 10. The CDR3 here is CASSTLRGLAGVNEQFF. CDR3 in DNA: TGTGCCAGCAGCACCCTCAGAGGACTAGCGGGAGTCAATGAGCAGTTCTTC. The full variable domain, with the rest looked up from reference TRBV7-9 and TRBJ2-1, is DTGVSQNPRHKITKRGQNVTFRCDPISEHNRLYWYRQTLGQGPEFLTYFQNEAQLEKSRLLSDRFSAERPKGSFSTLEIQRTEQGDSAMYLCASSTLRGLAGVNEQFFGPGTRLTVL.

V gene TRBV5-1 combines with J gene TRBJ1-4, with 7 bases fitting TRBD1. With 4 bases clipped from V and 5 bases from J, the junction kept 8 bases outside the gene matches. Germline loops: CDR1 SGHRS, CDR2 YFSETQ. The CDR3 extends over 15 amino acids. CDR3 region: CASSPGTEGNEKLFF. CDR3 in DNA: TGCGCCAGCAGCCCCGGGACAGAGGGAAATGAAAAACTGTTTTTT.

V gene TRBV6-1 combines with J gene TRBJ2-7; D tentatively fits TRBD1 or TRBD2 (5 bases each). V was clipped by 1 base and J by 2 bases, with 9 bases between them. The CDR3 runs to 14 residues. Germline loops: CDR1 MNHNS, CDR2 SASEGT. As DNA, the CDR3 is TGTGCCAGCAGTGAAGAAATGGGGGCCTACGAGCAGTACTTC. As protein: CASSEEMGAYEQYF.

This chain connects TRBV28 to TRBJ2-7; weak D call: TRBD1 (6 bases). Trimming cost V 6 bases and J 4 bases, with 13 bases left between them. This CDR3 contains 13 residues. CDR1 is MDHEN and CDR2 is SYDVKM in the germline V gene. DNA for the CDR3: TGTGCCAGCAGACAGGGAGCCCTTTACGAGCAGTACTTC. Its protein is CASRQGALYEQYF.

This sequence joins TRBV19 and TRBJ1-1; 12 positions agree with TRBD1. The V and J ends lost 3 bases and 1 base, in that order; junction bases with no gene match: 12. Germline V CDR1 and CDR2: LNHDA, SQIVND (reference sequence). The CDR3 runs 19 residues. The CDR3 is CASSIRDRGRRVQNTEAFF. The CDR3 coding sequence is TGTGCCAGTAGTATCCGGGACAGGGGGCGAAGGGTTCAGAACACTGAAGCTTTCTTT.

The genes are TRBV27 and TRBJ2-1; 12 nucleotides align to TRBD2. CDR1 and CDR2 from the germline V gene are MNHEY and SMNVEV (reference sequence). V shed 2 bases, J shed 4 bases, and the junction held 3 bases outside the gene matches. The CDR3 runs to 16 residues. The CDR3 sequence: CASSLRLAGGYNEQFF. CDR3 bases: TGTGCCAGCAGTTTACGGCTAGCGGGAGGGTACAATGAGCAGTTCTTC.

A few counts support this clone. V gene TRBV18 combines with J gene TRBJ1-2; D not certain. This CDR3 contains 13 residues. V gave up 2 bases and J gave up 6 bases, with 10 bases separating them. The germline gives CDR1 KGHSH, CDR2 LQKENI. The DNA for the CDR3 is TGTGCCAGCTCACCAGGGCAGGAGAATGGCTACACCTTC. Translating gives CASSPGQENGYTF.

This clone was seen only once. The J gene is TRBJ2-1, the V gene TRBV25-1, with D perhaps TRBD2 (7 bases). Trimming stripped 6 bases from V and 6 bases from J, with 15 bases between. The CDR3 has 14 amino acids. Per germline, CDR1 MGHDK and CDR2 SYGVNS. CDR3 loop: CASRSGRGINEQFF. The CDR3, as DNA: TGTGCCAGCAGATCGGGGAGGGGGATCAATGAGCAGTTCTTC.

The V gene is TRBV19, the J gene TRBJ1-5, with D unclear. Germline V gives CDR1 LNHDA, CDR2 SQIVND (reference sequence). Trimming stripped 6 bases from V and 8 bases from J, with 17 bases between. The CDR3 extends over 14 amino acids. CDR3 bases: TGTGCCAGTAGCGACTCGCTCACCGGGGAGCCCCAGCATTTT. Its protein product is CASSDSLTGEPQHF.